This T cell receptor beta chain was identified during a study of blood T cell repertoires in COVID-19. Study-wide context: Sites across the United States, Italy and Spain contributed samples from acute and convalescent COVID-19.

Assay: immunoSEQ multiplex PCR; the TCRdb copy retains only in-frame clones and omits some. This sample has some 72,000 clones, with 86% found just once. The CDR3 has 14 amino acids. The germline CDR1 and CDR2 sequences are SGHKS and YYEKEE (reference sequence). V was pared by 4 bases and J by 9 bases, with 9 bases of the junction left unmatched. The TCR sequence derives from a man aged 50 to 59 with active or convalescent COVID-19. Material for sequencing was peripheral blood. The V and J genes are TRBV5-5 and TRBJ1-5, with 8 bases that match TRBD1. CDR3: CASSEQGGGMPQHF. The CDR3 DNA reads TGTGCCAGCAGCGAACAGGGGGGCGGAATGCCCCAGCATTTT.